Below, one TCR beta chain is given with its context. The antigen it binds to is not known. Nothing much larger sits one base from this clone, and base qualities are not available. The sample belongs to a study of blood T cell repertoires in COVID-19 (TCRdb year 2020). In the study overall: Collaborator samples came from the United States, Italy and Spain and covered acute and convalescent phases of COVID-19. The material from the prospective study consisted of cDNA or gDNA derived from T cells, B-cell-depleted T cells, or PBMCs. Samples were obtained from the ongoing ImmuneRACE study (first 160 participants) and from 1,254 subjects provided by 6 global collaborators. Nearly every sample came with metadata listing a de-identified subject ID, COVID-19 status, age in years and sex. Where available, HLA class I and class II types were obtained from metadata supplied by the sample provider rather than from assay-based typing. The repertoires were released in a freely available public database meant as a resource for research on the immune response to SARS-CoV-2. Subjects who had been exposed to COVID-19, were actively infected with it, or had recovered from it provided the deeply sampled blood TCRbeta repertoires that made up the dataset.

TCRbeta CDR3 regions were amplified from genomic DNA by means of the immunoSEQ Assay, a bias-controlled multiplex PCR. The paper's data handling went like this. The number of nucleated cells in each sample was estimated from the amplification of reference gene primers within the assay. To quantify the absolute abundance of each unique TCRbeta CDR3 rearrangement, sequence reads were collapsed and filtered. Productive Simpson clonality was computed per sample as the square root of Simpson's diversity index over productive rearrangements. TCRdb took over this immuneACCESS table, retaining in-frame rearrangements with V and J assigned. Such tables are incomplete; in checked studies, under half of the missing clones stem from an unresolved V gene, and the remainder is unexplained. That table supplies the V and J calls and clone size; D and trimming were determined from the DNA. The sample has 95,000 to 150,000 clones on record, 77% of them singletons. The ten biggest clones cover over 6.5% of the sample.

Collaborating institutions collected whole blood in K2EDTA tubes following their own protocols. For TCRbeta analysis, collaborators shipped samples as frozen whole blood, isolated PBMCs, or DNA extracted from either of those sample types. Based on the germline V gene, the CDR1 and CDR2 sequences are SGHAT and FQNNGV. Trimming accounts for 2 bases at V and 4 bases at J, while the number of junction bases matched to no gene is 16. The CDR3 sequence holds 19 residues, the cysteine and phenylalanine included. The retained sequence is limited to the CDR3, 57 bases, with the frame set at the first base. General findings and caveats noted by the study authors: How much clinical and demographic metadata was included differed by source and by participant, and the metadata was provided uncurated.

The receptor was isolated from a human donor in a cohort sampled during active COVID-19. The V gene is TRBV11-2 and the J gene is TRBJ1-3; 8 bases in the middle match TRBD1. Material: peripheral blood. The nucleotide sequence reads TGTGCCAGCAGCTTATCGTTCGACAGGGGAAGGTCGGAAGGAAACACCATATATTTT. Translated, it reads CASSLSFDRGRSEGNTIYF.